This T cell receptor (beta chain) came from a study of CD8 T cells in ankylosing spondylitis. TCRdb itself ran the 5' RACE reads through MiXCR, one entry per CDR3 protein. The table records fewer than 250,000 distinct CDR3 sequences, around a quarter of them present only once. Study-wide results and limits: What seemed typical of ankylosing spondylitis blood was a TCR beta motif built from roughly 8 highly homologous variants.

This clonotype was seen only a few times. Antigen specificity is unknown. CDR3 size: 15 residues. J gave up 2 bases and V 4 bases, and 2 bases lay outside the gene matches. Looked up from germline, CDR1 is LGHNT and CDR2 is FRNRAP. The chain recombines TRBV12-5 with TRBJ1-6, with 7 bases fitting TRBD1. What was sequenced was blood, either unsorted or a sorted T cell fraction (not recorded which). The TCR was taken from a male donor with ankylosing spondylitis or in good health (not recorded which). CDR3 residues: CASGSGTAYNSPLHF. DNA for the CDR3: TGTGCTAGTGGTTCCGGGACAGCCTATAATTCACCCCTCCACTTT.